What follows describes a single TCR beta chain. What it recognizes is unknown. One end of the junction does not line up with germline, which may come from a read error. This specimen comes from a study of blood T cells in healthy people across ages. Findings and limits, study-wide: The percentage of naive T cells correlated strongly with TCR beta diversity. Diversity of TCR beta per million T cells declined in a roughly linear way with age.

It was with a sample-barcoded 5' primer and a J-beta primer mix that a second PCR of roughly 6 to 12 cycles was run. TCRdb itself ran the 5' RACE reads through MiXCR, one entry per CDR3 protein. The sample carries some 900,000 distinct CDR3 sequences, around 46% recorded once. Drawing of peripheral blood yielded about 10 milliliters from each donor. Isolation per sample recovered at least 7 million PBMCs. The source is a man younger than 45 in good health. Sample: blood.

The CDR3 sequence is CASSLRGTETYNSPPHF. As DNA, the CDR3 is TGCGCCAGCAGCCTTCGCGGGACAGAAACCTATAATTCACCCCCCCACTTT. V and J are TRBV4-1 and TRBJ1-6, with TRBD1 matching over 7 bases. The CDR3 is made up of 17 amino acids. In germline, CDR1 is MGHRA, CDR2 YSYEKL.